This record looks at one T cell receptor (beta chain) sequence and its context. This CDR3 spans 14 amino acids. CDR1 GTSNPN and CDR2 SVGIG come from the germline V gene (reference sequence). V gave up 4 bases and J gave up 5 bases; unmatched junction bases: 7. The data were taken from a study of pediatric ulcerative colitis. Sequencing depth was up to 500,000 reads per sample. Libraries were prepared by immunoSEQ multiplex PCR; TCRdb keeps only in-frame clonotypes and omits some of them. The repertoire consists of approximately 60,000 clones, with roughly 90% occurring once and the leading ten covering roughly 3%.

The chain has TRBV30 and TRBJ2-1; TRBD2 agrees at 8 bases. Material: blood. The source of this sequence is a boy aged 5-17 years with severe ulcerative colitis. The CDR3 protein is CAWTEGSGDNEQFF. Here the CDR3 DNA reads TGTGCCTGGACCGAGGGTAGCGGGGACAATGAGCAGTTCTTC. Filled out from reference TRBV30 and TRBJ2-1, the complete variable domain reads SQTIHQWPATLVQPVGSPLSLECTVEGTSNPNLYWYRQAAGRGLQLLFYSVGIGQISSEVPQNLSASRPQDRQFILSSKKLLLSDSGFYLCAWTEGSGDNEQFFGPGTRLTVL.